Listed below are T cell receptor beta chains from one sample, sequenced in a study of regulatory T cells in long-lasting Graves disease. TCRdb fed the multiplex PCR reads into MiXCR, producing one record per CDR3 protein. The sample holds around 250,000 distinct CDR3 sequences; about 16% are singletons and the top ten take roughly 23%. The starting material was peripheral blood mononuclear cells (PBMCs), obtained at new diagnosis, from a patient treated with antithyroid drugs. The source of these receptors is a female donor with Graves disease. Each CDR3 is given with its conserved first and last residue. Each record gives: CDR3 DNA, CDR3 protein, J gene, clone size, D gene, V gene. The D gene is left open where the match is weak. A row's size may be missing; if present it is once, few, many or a size class.

DNA: TGTGCCAGCAGTCCTCAGGGTAAGGATCAGCCCCAGCATTTT
CDR3: CASSPQGKDQPQHF
J: TRBJ1-5
size: many
D: NA
V: TRBV27

DNA: TGTGCCAGCAGCCGAACGACCGGGCTAGCGGGAAGTAACAATGAGCAGTTCTTC
CDR3: CASSRTTGLAGSNNEQFF
J: TRBJ2-1
size: many
D: TRBD2
V: TRBV7-3

DNA: TGTGCCAGCAGCCGGGGGACTAGCGGGAGGGCCTTAGCAGGCGAGCAGTTCTTC
CDR3: CASSRGTSGRALAGEQFF
J: TRBJ2-1
size: many
D: TRBD2
V: TRBV12-3/TRBV12-4

DNA: TGTGCCAGCAGCTCCACCCCGGGGTCCTCGGGGACCCAGTACTTC
CDR3: CASSSTPGSSGTQYF
J: TRBJ2-5
size: many
D: NA
V: TRBV7-3

DNA: TGTGCCAGCAGCCCACGAAGACTAGCGGGAGGGATTGAGCAGTTCTTC
CDR3: CASSPRRLAGGIEQFF
J: TRBJ2-1
size: many
D: TRBD2
V: TRBV11-3

DNA: TGTGCCAGCAGCTCCCCTCCGGGTACCAATTCCAATGAGCAGTTCTTC
CDR3: CASSSPPGTNSNEQFF
J: TRBJ2-1
size: NA
D: NA
V: TRBV13

DNA: TGTGCCAGCAGTTACACCCAGGGTCTAGTCACCGGGGAGCTGTTTTTT
CDR3: CASSYTQGLVTGELFF
J: TRBJ2-2
size: many
D: NA
V: TRBV6-2/TRBV6-3

DNA: TGTGCCAGCTCACCAGGGCAGGGTAATGAGCAGTTCTTC
CDR3: CASSPGQGNEQFF
J: TRBJ2-1
size: many
D: NA
V: TRBV18

DNA: TGTGCCAGCTCAGCAGGATTCTCTAACTATGGCTACACCTTC
CDR3: CASSAGFSNYGYTF
J: TRBJ1-2
size: many
D: NA
V: TRBV18

DNA: TGTGCCAGTGCGCTAGGCTCCTACAATGAGCAGTTCTTC
CDR3: CASALGSYNEQFF
J: TRBJ2-1
size: many
D: NA
V: TRBV12-3/TRBV12-4

DNA: TGTGCCAGCTCTAATGGCAGGACGAGCAATCAGCCCCAGCATTTT
CDR3: CASSNGRTSNQPQHF
J: TRBJ1-5
size: NA
D: NA
V: TRBV2

DNA: TGTGCCAGCAGTTTCGATGACAGGGGGCCCGAAGAGACCCAGTACTTC
CDR3: CASSFDDRGPEETQYF
J: TRBJ2-5
size: many
D: TRBD1
V: TRBV28

DNA: TGTGCCAGCAGTTTATGGGGCTTAGGGGATGAAAAACTGTTTTTT
CDR3: CASSLWGLGDEKLFF
J: TRBJ1-4
size: NA
D: NA
V: TRBV28

DNA: TGTGCCAGCAGCAGGGGGGGGGGGACGAACAATGAGCAGTTCTTC
CDR3: CASSRGGGTNNEQFF
J: TRBJ2-1
size: many
D: NA
V: TRBV11-3

DNA: TGTGCCAGCAGTGGGGGAGGGGACAGGGGGCAAAGAGGCTACACCTTC
CDR3: CASSGGGDRGQRGYTF
J: TRBJ1-2
size: NA
D: TRBD1
V: TRBV2

DNA: TGCAGCGTTGAAGATCGGGCGGGCAGGGGCTACGAGCAGTACTTC
CDR3: CSVEDRAGRGYEQYF
J: TRBJ2-7
size: many
D: NA
V: TRBV29-1

DNA: TGTGCCAGCAGCTTGCCAGGGGTTTACGAGCAGTACTTC
CDR3: CASSLPGVYEQYF
J: TRBJ2-7
size: few
D: NA
V: TRBV5-4

DNA: TGTGCCAGCAGTTACTCGGACAGGCCAGAGACCCAGTACTTC
CDR3: CASSYSDRPETQYF
J: TRBJ2-5
size: many
D: TRBD1
V: TRBV6-5

DNA: TGTGCCAGCAGCGTAGTCTCAGGGGGAGCGCAGTTCTTC
CDR3: CASSVVSGGAQFF
J: TRBJ2-1
size: NA
D: TRBD1
V: TRBV9

DNA: TGCAGCGTTGAATATTACGACATATTGAACACTGAAGCTTTCTTT
CDR3: CSVEYYDILNTEAFF
J: TRBJ1-1
size: many
D: NA
V: TRBV29-1

DNA: TGTGCCAGTAGAAGCGGAGAGAGCTCTGGGGCCAACGTCCTGACTTTC
CDR3: CASRSGESSGANVLTF
J: TRBJ2-6
size: many
D: NA
V: TRBV19

DNA: TGCGCCAGCAGCCCTGGCGGGACATCGAACACTGAAGCTTTCTTT
CDR3: CASSPGGTSNTEAFF
J: TRBJ1-1
size: many
D: NA
V: TRBV7-2

DNA: TGTGCCAGCAGTTACGAACAGGGACCCTACGTAGAAGCTTTCTTT
CDR3: CASSYEQGPYVEAFF
J: TRBJ1-1
size: many
D: NA
V: TRBV6-5

DNA: TGTGCCAGCAGTCCTACAATACACGGGGAGCTGTTTTTT
CDR3: CASSPTIHGELFF
J: TRBJ2-2
size: many
D: NA
V: TRBV28

DNA: TGTGCCAGCAGTATCAGACCCGGGACAGACCATTCACCCCTCCACTTT
CDR3: CASSIRPGTDHSPLHF
J: TRBJ1-6
size: few
D: TRBD1
V: TRBV6-1

DNA: TGTGCCAGCAGTTACCCCAGGGGGCGAACCAACTATGGCTACACCTTC
CDR3: CASSYPRGRTNYGYTF
J: TRBJ1-2
size: many
D: TRBD1
V: TRBV6-5

DNA: TGCGCCAGCAGCCAAGAAATTCCCTCGCGACGGTCCAACTATGGCTACACCTTC
CDR3: CASSQEIPSRRSNYGYTF
J: TRBJ1-2
size: NA
D: NA
V: TRBV4-1

DNA: TGCAGTGCCCAGGAAGATTTCACAGATACGCAGTATTTT
CDR3: CSAQEDFTDTQYF
J: TRBJ2-3
size: many
D: NA
V: TRBV20-1

DNA: TGTGCCAGCAGTTTCTACAGGGGGACTGAAGCTTTCTTT
CDR3: CASSFYRGTEAFF
J: TRBJ1-1
size: many
D: TRBD1
V: TRBV28

DNA: TGTGCCAGCTCACCGGACAGGGTCCAAAACATTCAGTACTTC
CDR3: CASSPDRVQNIQYF
J: TRBJ2-4
size: many
D: TRBD1
V: TRBV18

DNA: TGTGCCAGCAGTTTGGGGCAGATCCGTCAGCCCCAGCATTTT
CDR3: CASSLGQIRQPQHF
J: TRBJ1-5
size: many
D: NA
V: TRBV12-3/TRBV12-4

DNA: TGTGCCAGCACCAAAGGTGGTGCAGGGACTGCTTTCTTT
CDR3: CASTKGGAGTAFF
J: TRBJ1-1
size: few
D: NA
V: TRBV9

DNA: TGTGCTAGTGGTTTGTCTCGACTAGCGGGACGCGAGCAGTTCTTC
CDR3: CASGLSRLAGREQFF
J: TRBJ2-1
size: many
D: TRBD2
V: TRBV12-5

DNA: TGTGCCAGCAGCTTTCTAGCGGGAGGGCCCTGGGGCGAGCAGTACTTC
CDR3: CASSFLAGGPWGEQYF
J: TRBJ2-7
size: NA
D: TRBD2
V: TRBV7-2

DNA: TGTGCCAGCAGCTTAACAGTCGCGAGGGAGACCCAGTACTTC
CDR3: CASSLTVARETQYF
J: TRBJ2-5
size: many
D: NA
V: TRBV11-3

DNA: TGCGCCAGCAGCTTGACGACTACCACCGGGGAGCTGTTTTTT
CDR3: CASSLTTTTGELFF
J: TRBJ2-2
size: many
D: NA
V: TRBV5-1

DNA: TGTGCCAGCAGCGTGGGGGACCTGGCCACCCAGTACTTC
CDR3: CASSVGDLATQYF
J: TRBJ2-5
size: NA
D: NA
V: TRBV9

DNA: TGTGCCAGCAGCCCTAGCGGGAGGAAGGACAATGAGCAGTTCTTC
CDR3: CASSPSGRKDNEQFF
J: TRBJ2-1
size: few
D: TRBD2
V: TRBV7-3

DNA: TGCAGTGCCCCCACTAGCGCTGACAATGAGCAGTTCTTC
CDR3: CSAPTSADNEQFF
J: TRBJ2-1
size: many
D: TRBD2
V: TRBV20-1

DNA: TGTGCTAGCAGCCCTGGGATCAGCTCCTACAATGAGCAGTTCTTC
CDR3: CASSPGISSYNEQFF
J: TRBJ2-1
size: many
D: NA
V: TRBV7-7

DNA: TGTGCCAGTAACACCGGGGAGGGTGGAGGAAGAGCCCAGCATTTT
CDR3: CASNTGEGGGRAQHF
J: TRBJ1-5
size: few
D: NA
V: TRBV19

DNA: TGTGCCAGCAGCCCTCCGTCGGGGGCCGAGCAGTACTTC
CDR3: CASSPPSGAEQYF
J: TRBJ2-7
size: NA
D: NA
V: TRBV7-9

DNA: TGTGCCAGCAGTCCCGGGGGAAACACCGGGGAGCTGTTTTTT
CDR3: CASSPGGNTGELFF
J: TRBJ2-2
size: many
D: NA
V: TRBV28

DNA: TGTGCCAGCAGTGATCCCCGGGAGGGGTTGACCGGGGAGCTGTTTTTT
CDR3: CASSDPREGLTGELFF
J: TRBJ2-2
size: many
D: TRBD2
V: TRBV25-1

DNA: TGCGCCAGCAGCCAAGGAGAAAACAGGAACACCGGGGAGCTGTTTTTT
CDR3: CASSQGENRNTGELFF
J: TRBJ2-2
size: few
D: NA
V: TRBV4-1

DNA: TGTGCCAGCAGCTGGAAACTTCTAGCGCGCGCCTCTAGCACAGATACGCAGTATTTT
CDR3: CASSWKLLARASSTDTQYF
J: TRBJ2-3
size: many
D: NA
V: TRBV7-2

DNA: TGTGCCAGCAGTTACGGGTTCGGACGCAAAGAGACCCAGTACTTC
CDR3: CASSYGFGRKETQYF
J: TRBJ2-5
size: NA
D: NA
V: TRBV6-5

DNA: TGTGCTAGCAGCAGGGGCTTGGCGGGAGGCGACAATGAGCAGTTCTTC
CDR3: CASSRGLAGGDNEQFF
J: TRBJ2-1
size: NA
D: TRBD2
V: TRBV7-7

DNA: TGTGCCAGCAGCTCATTTTACAGGGTCTATGATTATGGCTACACCTTC
CDR3: CASSSFYRVYDYGYTF
J: TRBJ1-2
size: many
D: NA
V: TRBV6-2/TRBV6-3

DNA: TGCGCCAGCAGCTTGGGAGCCCCGTTAAAAGCCAATGAGCAGTTCTTC
CDR3: CASSLGAPLKANEQFF
J: TRBJ2-1
size: many
D: NA
V: TRBV7-9

DNA: TGCGCCAGCAACACAGGGGGCGGCACAGATACGCAGTATTTT
CDR3: CASNTGGGTDTQYF
J: TRBJ2-3
size: NA
D: TRBD1
V: TRBV5-1

DNA: TGTGCCAGCAGCCACAGAATAGCCAAAAACATTCAGTACTTC
CDR3: CASSHRIAKNIQYF
J: TRBJ2-4
size: many
D: NA
V: TRBV3-1

DNA: TGTGCCGGCAGTGTCAGGGGAAACACCGGGGAGCTGTTTTTT
CDR3: CAGSVRGNTGELFF
J: TRBJ2-2
size: many
D: NA
V: TRBV2